This T cell receptor (beta chain) was sequenced for a study of a mutant IDH1 vaccine in newly diagnosed glioma (dated by TCRdb to about 2021). With regard to the full study: Across visits V03 through V10, patients got a total of eight vaccinations, given in weeks 1, 3, 5, 7, 11, 15, 19 and 23. In the chemotherapy-containing groups, vaccination started alongside temozolomide cycles, whereas in patients who had radiotherapy alone it started 4-6 weeks after radiotherapy. Of the approximately 33 treated patients, about 60% were male and approximately 40% were female, and the mean age was around 40 years. Before enrollment, patients had received standard therapy of radiotherapy alone, temozolomide alone, or radiochemotherapy with temozolomide; most received the combination. Peripheral blood was collected at six visits: V03 (baseline), V05, V07, V10, V12 and V13. For exploratory analyses, longitudinal TCRB deep sequencing was carried out in around 24 treated patients wherever samples were available.

The germline ends are 10 bases apart after V is trimmed by 0 bases and J by 11 bases. According to the germline V gene (reference sequence), CDR1 reads LNHNV and CDR2 reads YYDKDF. Reading from cysteine to phenylalanine, the CDR3 counts 12 amino acids. Just the 36-base CDR3 DNA is kept, in frame starting at base 1. As for this clone: Its antigen is not yet known. No qualities accompany the bases; no much larger clone lies one base away.

This sample's time point label indicates: week 11, during vaccination. Every vaccine dose consisted of 300 ug of a 20-mer mutant IDH1 peptide in Montanide, administered subcutaneously together with topical imiquimod. Donors had newly diagnosed WHO grade 3 or 4 IDH1-mutant astrocytomas with loss of nuclear ATRX. The samples were drawn from NOA16, a multicentre, single-arm, open-label phase I trial in Germany that tested a mutant IDH1 peptide vaccine in humans for the first time. The DNeasy Blood and Tissue Kit was used to extract genomic DNA from EDTA blood for TCRB sequencing. Results and caveats for the whole study, not just this receptor: The authors stated that sample limitations prevented analyses of patient blood samples from being reproduced. PBMC samples for TCRB deep sequencing were selected based on availability. Immune responses induced by the vaccine were seen in around 93% of patients across multiple MHC alleles. Changes in the top peripheral T cell clonotypes picked up by TCRB sequencing did not appear to be linked to pseudoprogression.

The method was the immunoSEQ multiplex PCR assay. The hsTCRB Kit was used according to the manufacturer's protocol to amplify rearranged TCR beta chain sequences. An Illumina MiSeq was used to sequence the TCRB libraries. The published analysis was carried out like this. The kit vendor's proprietary platform handled demultiplexing, trimming and gene mapping. The source is immuneACCESS, and TCRdb retained only in-frame sequences with V and J called. Part of the clones is not carried over; for the studies checked, unresolved V genes explain less than half of this, and the remainder is unexplained. That table gives V, J and clone size, and the DNA gave D and trimming. The sample contains about 64,000 clones, approximately 84% of them found a single time. More than 7.5% of the sample is held by the ten biggest clonotypes.

Sequences were derived from PBMCs, sampled from a glioma patient whose treatment included an IDH1 peptide vaccine. The TCR comes from a woman aged 45-65 years with glioma. Recombination joined TRBV15 with TRBJ1-1, with the D gene uncertain. Here is the DNA: TGTGCCACCAGCAGAGATAGGATGAGGGCTTTCTTT. It translates as CATSRDRMRAFF.